A selection of T cell receptor beta chains follows, all from one sample in a study of T cells in Graves' hyperthyroidism and ophthalmopathy. One entry per CDR3 protein, called by TCRdb with MiXCR from the multiplex PCR reads. The repertoire consists of 500,000 to 700,000 distinct CDR3 sequences, with 15% to 20% occurring once and the leading ten covering roughly 18%. Sequencing was carried out using blood. The receptor source for this set is a woman between 18 and 30 years old with Graves' hyperthyroidism. CDR3s include the opening cysteine and the closing phenylalanine or tryptophan. Fields, in order: CDR3 protein, CDR3 DNA, V gene, clone size, J gene, D gene. The D gene is left open where the match is weak. Some rows have no size entry. The others give once, few or many, or a class for an expanded clone.

CASSTQGPGNQPQHF | TGTGCCAGTAGCACACAGGGGCCGGGCAATCAGCCCCAGCATTTT | TRBV19 | . | TRBJ1-5 | TRBD1
CASSLDRGREQFF | TGTGCCAGCAGCTTAGATCGGGGGCGGGAGCAGTTCTTC | TRBV11-3 | . | TRBJ2-1 | .
CASSEPDRALYEQYF | TGTGCCAGCAGCGAACCGGACAGGGCGTTGTACGAGCAGTACTTC | TRBV5-5 | . | TRBJ2-7 | TRBD1
CASSLRGGLAEQYF | TGTGCCAGCAGTTTGCGGGGGGGGTTGGCCGAGCAGTACTTC | TRBV28 | many | TRBJ2-7 | TRBD2
CASNYPGREAFF | TGTGCCAGCAATTACCCAGGAAGGGAAGCTTTCTTT | TRBV12-3/TRBV12-4 | . | TRBJ1-1 | .
CASSQGQGNTIYF | TGTGCCAGCAGCCAGGGGCAGGGAAACACCATATATTTT | TRBV3-1 | . | TRBJ1-3 | .
CASPITPNTGELFF | TGTGCCAGCCCCATCACCCCGAACACCGGGGAGCTGTTTTTT | TRBV12-3/TRBV12-4 | . | TRBJ2-2 | .
CASSPLPAGSTDTQYF | TGTGCCAGCTCACCACTTCCGGCGGGGAGCACAGATACGCAGTATTTT | TRBV18 | . | TRBJ2-3 | .
CASSLEASGSRDTQYF | TGTGCCAGCAGCTTGGAGGCTAGCGGGAGCAGAGATACGCAGTATTTT | TRBV5-8 | many | TRBJ2-3 | TRBD2
CASSRREPYNEQFF | TGTGCCAGCAGCCGTAGGGAGCCCTACAATGAGCAGTTCTTC | TRBV11-2 | many | TRBJ2-1 | .
CASSYWRTGGEDTQYF | TGTGCCAGCAGCTATTGGAGGACAGGGGGCGAAGATACGCAGTATTTT | TRBV6-5 | . | TRBJ2-3 | TRBD1
CASSARIWMGEKLFF | TGTGCCAGCAGTGCCCGGATCTGGATGGGGGAAAAACTGTTTTTT | TRBV12-3/TRBV12-4 | many | TRBJ1-4 | .
CASSYIPGGEQYF | TGTGCCAGCAGCTACATTCCCGGCGGCGAGCAGTACTTC | TRBV7-9 | . | TRBJ2-7 | .
CASSQRDRGFPGELFF | TGTGCCAGCAGCCAAAGGGACAGGGGTTTTCCCGGGGAGCTGTTTTTT | TRBV3-1 | . | TRBJ2-2 | TRBD1
CSVGSPGQVPYEQYF | TGCAGCGTTGGAAGTCCGGGACAGGTTCCCTACGAGCAGTACTTC | TRBV29-1 | . | TRBJ2-7 | TRBD1
CASSMISGLAGNNEQFF | TGTGCCAGTAGTATGATCTCGGGACTAGCGGGGAACAATGAGCAGTTCTTC | TRBV19 | once | TRBJ2-1 | TRBD2
CASSFAIGTDTQYF | TGTGCCAGCAGCTTTGCTATAGGTACAGATACGCAGTATTTT | TRBV7-9 | . | TRBJ2-3 | .
CAWRADNTEAFF | TGTGCCTGGAGGGCCGATAACACTGAAGCTTTCTTT | TRBV30 | . | TRBJ1-1 | .